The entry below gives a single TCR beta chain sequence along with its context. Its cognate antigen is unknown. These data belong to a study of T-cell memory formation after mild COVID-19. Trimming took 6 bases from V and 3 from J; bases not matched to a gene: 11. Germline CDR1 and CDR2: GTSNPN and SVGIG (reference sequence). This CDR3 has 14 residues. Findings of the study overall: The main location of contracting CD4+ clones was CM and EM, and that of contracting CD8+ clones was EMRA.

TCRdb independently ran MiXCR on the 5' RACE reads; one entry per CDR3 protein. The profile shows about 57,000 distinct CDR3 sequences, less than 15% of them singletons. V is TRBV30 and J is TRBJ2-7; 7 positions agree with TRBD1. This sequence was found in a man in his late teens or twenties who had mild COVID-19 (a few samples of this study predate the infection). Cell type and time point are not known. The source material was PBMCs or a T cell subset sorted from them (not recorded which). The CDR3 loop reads CACTRTGSSYEQYF. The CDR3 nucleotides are TGTGCCTGTACTAGGACAGGATCAAGCTACGAGCAGTACTTC.